This T cell receptor (beta chain) is drawn from a study of Graves' ophthalmopathy and Graves' hyperthyroidism. Study conclusions and caveats: Most thyroid-expanded clonotypes exceeding 0.001 frequency were also found in blood.

CDR3 regions of TCR beta were amplified from RNA transcripts. Scientists carried out first-round RT-PCR using HTBI primers and then a second-round multiplex PCR. TCRdb re-derived calls from the multiplex PCR reads in MiXCR, one entry per CDR3 protein. Among 350,000 to 450,000 distinct CDR3 sequences listed, roughly 21% were seen once. Remarks on this clonotype: Its cognate antigen is unknown.

Other autoimmune diseases, uncontrolled infections, pregnancy or lactation excluded patients from enrollment. The CDR3 extends over 12 amino acids. The germline gives CDR1 SGHDT, CDR2 YYEEEE. J lost 9 bases, V lost 3 bases, and 4 bases had no gene match. The V call is TRBV5-6, the J call TRBJ1-1; 8 bases match TRBD1. This receptor was obtained from a woman under 30 with stable Graves' hyperthyroidism. The sequencing sample was made of peripheral blood. CDR3: CASSSGTGKAFF. CDR3 coding DNA: TGTGCCAGCAGCTCTGGGACAGGAAAAGCTTTCTTT.